The rows below give T cell receptor beta chains drawn from one sample of a study of vaccination effects on CD4 cells after COVID-19. The data were produced by immunoSEQ multiplex PCR, yet TCRdb's version contains in-frame clones alone and is incomplete. The sample lists tens of thousands of clones, roughly four fifths occurring once. Which antigens these TCRs recognize remains unknown. This sample comprised CD4+ T cells from PBMCs cultured without peptide, obtained after COVID-19 vaccination. The receptor source for this set is a human donor who received a COVID-19 vaccine. Both conserved end residues are part of each CDR3. Fields, in order: V gene, D gene, J gene, clone size, CDR3 protein, CDR3 DNA. D genes are given only for firm matches. Clone size is given for some rows only: seen once, a few or many times, or a class if the clone is expanded.

TRBV24-1	-	TRBJ1-2	-	CATSDPVYGGNYGYTF	TGTGCCACCAGTGACCCAGTGTATGGGGGCAACTATGGCTACACCTTC
TRBV6-5	-	TRBJ2-3	-	CASSSVRGRTDTQYF	TGTGCCAGCAGTTCGGTCAGGGGGAGGACAGATACGCAGTATTTT
TRBV6-5	-	TRBJ1-3	-	CASSRDSGNTIYF	TGTGCCAGCAGCAGGGACTCTGGAAACACCATATATTTT
TRBV7-3	-	TRBJ1-2	-	CASSNGIGDGYTF	TGTGCCAGCAGCAACGGTATCGGCGATGGCTACACCTTC
TRBV24-1	-	TRBJ1-2	-	CATSDFGYGYTF	TGTGCCACCAGTGATTTTGGCTATGGCTACACCTTC
TRBV20-1	-	TRBJ1-5	-	CSASEAVSNQPQHF	TGCAGTGCTAGTGAAGCGGTGAGCAATCAGCCCCAGCATTTT
TRBV19	-	TRBJ2-6	-	CASSGRFSGANVLTF	TGTGCCAGTAGTGGGAGATTCTCTGGGGCCAACGTCCTGACTTTC
TRBV5-8	TRBD1	TRBJ2-3	-	CASSFRRTGNTQYF	TGTGCCAGCAGCTTTAGACGGACAGGAAATACGCAGTATTTT
TRBV4-1	-	TRBJ2-1	-	CASSQGPAQGSYNEQFF	TGCGCCAGCAGCCAAGGTCCAGCCCAGGGATCCTACAATGAGCAGTTCTTC
TRBV20-1	-	TRBJ1-2	-	CSASLGHKASSSGYTF	TGCAGTGCTAGTCTAGGACATAAAGCATCTTCGTCCGGCTACACCTTC
TRBV24-1	TRBD1	TRBJ2-1	-	CATSGLQGASDNEQFF	TGTGCCACCAGTGGCCTTCAGGGGGCGTCTGACAATGAGCAGTTCTTC
TRBV29-1	-	TRBJ2-5	-	CSVARGLYGETQYF	TGCAGCGTCGCAAGGGGCTTGTATGGAGAGACCCAGTACTTC
TRBV30	-	TRBJ1-2	-	CAWSVPQRFYYGYTF	TGTGCCTGGAGTGTCCCGCAGCGATTCTACTATGGCTACACCTTC
TRBV5-1	TRBD1	TRBJ2-1	-	CASSLVQGAGNEQFF	TGCGCCAGCAGCTTGGTACAGGGGGCTGGTAATGAGCAGTTCTTC
TRBV2	-	TRBJ2-5	-	CASSRDWETQYF	TGTGCCAGCAGTAGAGACTGGGAGACCCAGTACTTC
TRBV5-1	TRBD1	TRBJ2-1	-	CASGSGQGAFYNEQFF	TGCGCCAGCGGGTCGGGACAGGGGGCATTCTACAATGAGCAGTTCTTC
TRBV24-1	-	TRBJ1-5	-	CATSDSNQPQHF	TGTGCCACCAGTGATAGCAATCAGCCCCAGCATTTT
TRBV7-8	TRBD1	TRBJ1-6	-	CASSATGGRGNSPLHF	TGTGCCAGCAGCGCGACAGGGGGCCGTGGTAATTCACCCCTCCACTTT
TRBV2	TRBD1	TRBJ1-5	few	CASSLDRGQPQHF	TGTGCCAGCAGCTTGGACAGGGGTCAGCCCCAGCATTTT
TRBV7-2	-	TRBJ1-1	-	CASSLSSNTEAFF	TGTGCCAGCAGCTTGTCCAGTAACACTGAAGCTTTCTTT
TRBV6-2/TRBV6-3	TRBD1	TRBJ1-2	-	CASSYVAGGGYTF	TGTGCCAGCAGTTACGTCGCAGGGGGTGGCTACACCTTC
TRBV20-1	-	TRBJ1-1	-	CSARGQTEAFF	TGCAGTGCGCGAGGACAGACCGAAGCTTTCTTT
TRBV7-3	TRBD1	TRBJ2-6	-	CASSATGTGRANVLTF	TGTGCCAGCAGCGCAACCGGGACAGGGAGGGCCAACGTCCTGACTTTC
TRBV6-5	-	TRBJ1-1	-	CASRVGLLNTEAFF	TGTGCCAGCAGGGTGGGGCTGCTGAACACTGAAGCTTTCTTT
TRBV6-5	-	TRBJ2-6	-	CASSYMGPGANVLTF	TGTGCCAGCAGTTACATGGGTCCTGGGGCCAACGTCCTGACTTTC
TRBV29-1	-	TRBJ2-5	-	CSGGTDQETQYF	TGCAGCGGCGGGACGGACCAAGAGACCCAGTACTTC
TRBV6-5	TRBD1	TRBJ1-1	-	CASAGGVGTEAFF	TGTGCCAGCGCAGGGGGGGTCGGGACTGAAGCTTTCTTT
TRBV24-1	-	TRBJ2-2	-	CATSDETVNTGELFF	TGTGCCACCAGTGATGAGACAGTGAACACCGGGGAGCTGTTTTTT
TRBV24-1	TRBD1	TRBJ2-5	-	CATSDGTGTYQETQYF	TGTGCCACCAGTGATGGGACAGGAACGTACCAAGAGACCCAGTACTTC
TRBV2	TRBD2	TRBJ2-3	-	CASLRERGSTDTQYF	TGTGCCAGCCTCCGTGAGCGGGGTAGCACAGATACGCAGTATTTT
TRBV9	TRBD1	TRBJ2-2	few	CASSPRQGPYTGELFF	TGTGCCAGCAGCCCCCGACAGGGGCCCTACACCGGGGAGCTGTTTTTT
TRBV10-3	TRBD1	TRBJ1-1	-	CAISGRQGLGTEAFF	TGTGCCATCAGTGGTCGACAGGGTCTGGGCACTGAAGCTTTCTTT
TRBV18	-	TRBJ2-1	-	CASSPLGHPSYNEQFF	TGTGCCAGCTCACCATTGGGACACCCCTCCTACAATGAGCAGTTCTTC
TRBV19	-	TRBJ1-5	-	CASSTLGAGPSNQPQHF	TGTGCCAGTAGTACCCTCGGGGCAGGGCCTTCCAATCAGCCCCAGCATTTT
TRBV10-3	TRBD1	TRBJ1-2	-	CAIRNTGEDGYTF	TGTGCCATCAGAAACACAGGGGAGGATGGCTACACCTTC
TRBV24-1	-	TRBJ1-1	-	CATSDANSNTEAFF	TGTGCCACCAGTGATGCAAACAGTAACACTGAAGCTTTCTTT
TRBV5-1	-	TRBJ1-2	once	CASSLAGDAYGYTF	TGCGCCAGCAGCTTGGCGGGGGACGCCTATGGCTACACCTTC
TRBV3-1/TRBV3-2	-	TRBJ2-5	-	CASSQVAWETQYF	TGTGCCAGCAGCCAAGTGGCGTGGGAGACCCAGTACTTC
TRBV12-5	-	TRBJ1-5	-	CASSRVGNQPQHF	TGTGCTAGTTCCAGGGTTGGGAATCAGCCCCAGCATTTT
TRBV6-5	-	TRBJ1-2	-	CASSSLAPNYGYTF	TGTGCCAGCAGTTCTTTGGCCCCTAACTATGGCTACACCTTC
TRBV3-1/TRBV3-2	-	TRBJ2-1	few	CASSQSWTGNEQFF	TGTGCCAGCAGCCAATCCTGGACCGGGAATGAGCAGTTCTTC
TRBV5-4	TRBD2	TRBJ2-5	-	CASSGGLAGGQETQYF	TGTGCCAGCAGCGGTGGACTAGCGGGGGGTCAAGAGACCCAGTACTTC
TRBV7-3	-	TRBJ2-6	-	CASSPSQFSGANVLTF	TGTGCCAGCAGCCCTTCCCAGTTTTCTGGGGCCAACGTCCTGACTTTC
TRBV7-6	-	TRBJ2-5	-	CASSRKGSVQETQYF	TGTGCCAGCAGTCGAAAAGGGTCAGTTCAAGAGACCCAGTACTTC
TRBV5-1	-	TRBJ2-2	-	CASSFSGPNTGELFF	TGCGCCAGCAGCTTCTCAGGACCGAACACCGGGGAGCTGTTTTTT
TRBV30	-	TRBJ2-5	-	CAWSIQGETQYF	TGTGCCTGGAGTATCCAAGGAGAGACCCAGTACTTC
TRBV18	TRBD2	TRBJ2-3	-	CASSPQTSGGHSTDTQYF	TGTGCCAGCTCACCACAGACTAGCGGGGGACACAGCACAGATACGCAGTATTTT
TRBV5-4	TRBD2	TRBJ2-1	-	CASSRGGASYNEQFF	TGTGCCAGCAGCCGCGGGGGGGCGTCCTACAATGAGCAGTTCTTC
TRBV9	TRBD1	TRBJ2-1	-	CASSVAGGSYNEQFF	TGTGCCAGCAGCGTAGCAGGGGGCTCCTACAATGAGCAGTTCTTC
TRBV5-1	-	TRBJ1-1	-	CASSLAPGANEAFF	TGCGCCAGCAGCTTGGCCCCAGGGGCGAATGAAGCTTTCTTT
TRBV5-1	-	TRBJ1-3	once	CASSLYGGHLSSGNTIYF	TGCGCCAGCAGCTTGTATGGGGGACACCTGAGCTCTGGAAACACCATATATTTT
TRBV2	-	TRBJ1-2	-	CASRILNGNYGYTF	TGTGCCAGCAGAATCTTGAACGGTAACTATGGCTACACCTTC
TRBV5-1	-	TRBJ1-1	few	CASSLLNTEAFF	TGCGCCAGCAGCTTGCTGAACACTGAAGCTTTCTTT